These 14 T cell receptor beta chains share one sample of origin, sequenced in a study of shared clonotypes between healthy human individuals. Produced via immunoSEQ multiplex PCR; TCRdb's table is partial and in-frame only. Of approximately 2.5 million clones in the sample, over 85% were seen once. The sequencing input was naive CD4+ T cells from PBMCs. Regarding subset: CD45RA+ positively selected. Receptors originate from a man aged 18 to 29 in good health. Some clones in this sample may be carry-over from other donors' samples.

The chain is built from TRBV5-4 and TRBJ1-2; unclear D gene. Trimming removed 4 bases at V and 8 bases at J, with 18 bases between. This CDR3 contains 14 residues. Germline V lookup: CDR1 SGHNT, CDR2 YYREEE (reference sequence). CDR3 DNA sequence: TGTGCCAGCAGCCTAGACCCCTCTCCGGGAGGCTACACCTTC. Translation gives CASSLDPSPGGYTF.

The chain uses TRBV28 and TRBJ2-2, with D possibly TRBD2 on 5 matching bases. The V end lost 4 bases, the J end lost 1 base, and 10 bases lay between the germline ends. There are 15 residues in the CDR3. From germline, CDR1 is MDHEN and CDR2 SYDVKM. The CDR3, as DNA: TGTGCCAGCAGTTCACGGGCGGGGAACACCGGGGAGCTGTTTTTT. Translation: CASSSRAGNTGELFF.

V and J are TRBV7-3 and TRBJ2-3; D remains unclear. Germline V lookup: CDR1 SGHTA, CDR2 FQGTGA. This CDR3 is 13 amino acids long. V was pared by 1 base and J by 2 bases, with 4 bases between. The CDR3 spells CASSLRNTDTQYF. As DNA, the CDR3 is TGTGCCAGCAGCTTAAGAAACACAGATACGCAGTATTTT.

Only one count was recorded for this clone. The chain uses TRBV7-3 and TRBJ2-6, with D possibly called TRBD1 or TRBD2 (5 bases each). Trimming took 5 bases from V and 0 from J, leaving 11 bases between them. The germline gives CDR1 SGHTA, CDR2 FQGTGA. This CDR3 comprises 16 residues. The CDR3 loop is CASSPTGTSGANVLTF. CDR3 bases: TGTGCCAGCAGCCCCACCGGGACCTCTGGGGCCAACGTCCTGACTTTC.

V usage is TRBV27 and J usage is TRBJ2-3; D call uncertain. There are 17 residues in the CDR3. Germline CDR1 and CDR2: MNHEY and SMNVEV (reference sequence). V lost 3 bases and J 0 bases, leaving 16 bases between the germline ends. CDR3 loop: CASSFSRTVLSTDTQYF. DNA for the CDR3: TGTGCCAGCAGTTTTAGTCGAACAGTTCTAAGCACAGATACGCAGTATTTT.

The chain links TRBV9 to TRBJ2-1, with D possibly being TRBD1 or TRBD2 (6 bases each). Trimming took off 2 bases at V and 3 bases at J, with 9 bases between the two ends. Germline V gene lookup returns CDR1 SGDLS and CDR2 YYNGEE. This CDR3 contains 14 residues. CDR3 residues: CASSVGGHYNEQFF. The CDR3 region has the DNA TGTGCCAGCAGCGTGGGGGGACACTACAATGAGCAGTTCTTC.

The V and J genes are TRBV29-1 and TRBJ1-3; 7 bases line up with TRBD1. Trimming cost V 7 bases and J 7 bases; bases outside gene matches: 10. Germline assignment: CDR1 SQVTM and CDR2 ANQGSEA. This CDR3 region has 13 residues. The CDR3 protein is CSARDSIANTIYF. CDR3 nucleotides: TGCAGCGCTAGGGACAGTATAGCTAACACCATATATTTT.

CDR3 region: CASSQGAAGYQETQYF. CDR3 coding DNA: TGCGCCAGCAGCCAAGGAGCGGCGGGGTACCAAGAGACCCAGTACTTC. This rearrangement joins TRBV4-1 to TRBJ2-5, with a weak D call TRBD2 (6 bases). V was shortened by 1 base and J by 0 bases, with 12 bases between the two germline ends. CDR1 is MGHRA and CDR2 is YSYEKL in the germline V gene. CDR3 length: 16 amino acids.

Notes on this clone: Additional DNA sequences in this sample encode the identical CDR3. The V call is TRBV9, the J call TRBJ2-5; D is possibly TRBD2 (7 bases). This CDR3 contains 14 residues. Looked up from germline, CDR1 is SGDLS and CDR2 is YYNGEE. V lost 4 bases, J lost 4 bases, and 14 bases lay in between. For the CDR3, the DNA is TGTGCCAGCAGCCCGAGGGGGGGGCGAGAGACCCAGTACTTC. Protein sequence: CASSPRGGRETQYF.

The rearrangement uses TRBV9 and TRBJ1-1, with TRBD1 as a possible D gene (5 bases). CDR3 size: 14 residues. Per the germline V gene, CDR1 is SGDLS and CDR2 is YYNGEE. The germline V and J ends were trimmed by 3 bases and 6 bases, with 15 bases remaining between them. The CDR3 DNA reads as TGTGCCAGCAGCGCGCGCGTAACAGGCTCTGAAGCTTTCTTT. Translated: CASSARVTGSEAFF.

CDR3: CASSLTSTGVYGYTF. The CDR3 DNA reads TGTGCCAGCAGTTTGACCTCGACAGGGGTCTATGGCTACACCTTC. This chain joins TRBV28 and TRBJ1-2; 8 nucleotides agree with TRBD1. Unmatched junction bases numbered 7, after V lost 3 bases and J lost 4 bases. Germline lookup yields CDR1 MDHEN and CDR2 SYDVKM. The CDR3 runs 15 residues.

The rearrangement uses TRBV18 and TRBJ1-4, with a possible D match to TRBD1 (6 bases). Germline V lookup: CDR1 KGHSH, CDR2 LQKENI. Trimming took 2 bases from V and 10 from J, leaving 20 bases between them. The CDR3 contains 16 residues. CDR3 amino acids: CASSPNLGRGLGKLFF. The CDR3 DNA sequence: TGTGCCAGCTCACCAAATCTCGGCAGGGGATTGGGAAAACTGTTTTTT.

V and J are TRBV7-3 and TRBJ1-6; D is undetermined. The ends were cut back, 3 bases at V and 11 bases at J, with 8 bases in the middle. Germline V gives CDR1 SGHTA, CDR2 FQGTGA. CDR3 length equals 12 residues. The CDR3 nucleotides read TGTGCCAGCAGCTTCCCGGGGACACCCCTCCACTTT. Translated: CASSFPGTPLHF. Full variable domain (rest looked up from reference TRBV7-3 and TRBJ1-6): GAGVSQTPSNKVTEKGKYVELRCDPISGHTALYWYRQSLGQGPEFLIYFQGTGAADDSGLPNDRFFAVRPEGSVSTLKIQRTERGDSAVYLCASSFPGTPLHFGNGTRLTVT.

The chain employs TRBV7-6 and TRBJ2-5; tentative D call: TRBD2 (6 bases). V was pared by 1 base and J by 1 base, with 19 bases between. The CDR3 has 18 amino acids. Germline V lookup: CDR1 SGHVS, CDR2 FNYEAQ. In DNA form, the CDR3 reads TGTGCCAGCAGCTTAGGTGGGGGGTTTGCGGACCTCCAAGAGACCCAGTACTTC. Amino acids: CASSLGGGFADLQETQYF.